This T cell receptor (beta chain) was captured by sequencing in a study of blood T cell repertoires in COVID-19. Study information: T cells, B-cell-depleted T cells, or PBMCs provided the cDNA or gDNA that served as material.

Clones were sequenced by immunoSEQ multiplex PCR, and TCRdb holds only the in-frame ones, with some missing. This table holds roughly 360,000 clones, roughly 80% found once. The germline V gene has CDR1 ENHRY and CDR2 SYGVKD. The CDR3 sequence is 14 residues long. V was pared by 1 base and J by 6 bases, with 5 bases of the junction left unmatched. This receptor was obtained from a human donor with acute or convalescent COVID-19. The donor label of this sample is uncertain. The chain links TRBV10-3 to TRBJ1-2; TRBD1 aligns across 7 bases. Sequences were obtained from peripheral blood. CDR3 sequence reads: CAISELGGAHGYTF. The CDR3 DNA sequence: TGTGCCATCAGTGAGTTAGGGGGCGCGCATGGCTACACCTTC.